This is a list of T cell receptor beta chains from one sample in a study of blood T cells in healthy people across ages. MiXCR, applied by TCRdb to the 5' RACE reads, yields one record per CDR3 protein. The table lists around 1.5 million distinct CDR3 sequences, 30% to 40% of them singletons, with 11% in the top ten. Sequences were obtained from blood. These receptors were taken from a woman in her 30s in good health. The CDR3 runs from the conserved cysteine through the conserved F or W. Fields, in order: J gene, clone size, V gene, D gene, CDR3 DNA, CDR3 protein. A D gene is named only where the DNA matches it firmly. Clone sizes are given selectively: once, few, many, or a class where the clone is expanded.

>TRBJ1-2|once|TRBV9|TRBD1
TGTGCCAGCAGCTCAAACCCAGGGGGCGGTGGCTACACCTTC
CASSSNPGGGGYTF
>TRBJ2-3|few|TRBV20-1|-
TGCAGTGCTAGGGACCGGGACGAAAGATACACAGATACGCAGTATTTT
CSARDRDERYTDTQYF
>TRBJ1-1|-|TRBV3-1|-
TGTGCCAGCAGCCAGGGTTGGAGGACTGAAGCTTTCTTT
CASSQGWRTEAFF
>TRBJ2-3|many|TRBV6-4|TRBD2
TGTGCCAGCAGTGGGACTAGCGGGGGCACAGATACGCAGTATTTT
CASSGTSGGTDTQYF
>TRBJ2-1|few|TRBV12-3/TRBV12-4|TRBD2
TGTGCCAGCAGGGGACTAGCGGGGGCCTCTACCTTTTACAATGAGCAGTTCTTC
CASRGLAGASTFYNEQFF
>TRBJ2-2|-|TRBV5-4|-
TGTGCCTGCCCCCTCGACACCGGGGAGCTGTTTTTT
CACPLDTGELFF
>TRBJ1-1|few|TRBV29-1|TRBD1
TGCAGCGGGGAGACGGACAGGTACTCCGCTGAAGCTTTCTTT
CSGETDRYSAEAFF
>TRBJ1-4|few|TRBV6-2/TRBV6-3|-
TGTGCCAGCAGTTCTCCAAGGTTGGATGAAAAACTGTTTTTT
CASSSPRLDEKLFF
>TRBJ2-7|many|TRBV12-3/TRBV12-4|-
TGTGCCAGCAGTTATTCAGGGCCAACCTACGAGCAGTACTTC
CASSYSGPTYEQYF
>TRBJ2-7|-|TRBV20-1|TRBD2
TGCAGTGCTAGAGTGGCGGGAGATCCCTACGAGCAGTACTTC
CSARVAGDPYEQYF
>TRBJ1-4|-|TRBV7-9|-
TGCGCCAGCAGCCTCGGGACAAGTTATGAAAAACTGTTTTTT
CASSLGTSYEKLFF
>TRBJ2-5|-|TRBV7-2|-
TGTGCCAGCAGCTTAGTATTGGGGACCCGTGGTCAGACCCAGTACTTC
CASSLVLGTRGQTQYF
>TRBJ2-1|few|TRBV28|-
TGTGCCAGCAGTTATGAGGGTAGGCATGAGCAGTTCTTC
CASSYEGRHEQFF
>TRBJ2-2|-|TRBV5-1|-
TGCGCCAGCAGCTTGGCCAGGGGGGCCACCGGGGAGCTGTTTTTT
CASSLARGATGELFF
>TRBJ2-1|-|TRBV11-1|-
TGTGCCAGCAGCTTAGCGCCCGGGACTCATGAGCAGTTCTTC
CASSLAPGTHEQFF
>TRBJ2-3|many|TRBV29-1|-
TGCAGCGTTGTTACCAGGGTCGCGGATACGCAGTATTTT
CSVVTRVADTQYF
>TRBJ2-3|-|TRBV12-3/TRBV12-4|-
TGTGCCAGCAGTTCGGAGGGGAGGACAGATACGCAGTATTTT
CASSSEGRTDTQYF